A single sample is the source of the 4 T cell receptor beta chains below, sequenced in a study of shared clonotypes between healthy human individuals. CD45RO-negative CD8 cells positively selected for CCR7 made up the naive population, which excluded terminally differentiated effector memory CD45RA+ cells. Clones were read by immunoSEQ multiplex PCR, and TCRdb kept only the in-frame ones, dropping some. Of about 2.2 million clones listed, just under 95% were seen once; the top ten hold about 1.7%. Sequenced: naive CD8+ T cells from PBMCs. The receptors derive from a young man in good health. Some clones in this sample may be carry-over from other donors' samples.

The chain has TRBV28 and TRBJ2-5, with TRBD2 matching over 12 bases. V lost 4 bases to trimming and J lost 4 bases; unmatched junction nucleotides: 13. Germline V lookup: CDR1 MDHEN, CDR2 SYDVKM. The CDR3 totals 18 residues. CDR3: CASSSFRGASGRGETQYF. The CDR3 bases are TGTGCCAGCAGTTCATTCAGGGGGGCTAGCGGGAGGGGAGAGACCCAGTACTTC.

CDR3 residues: CASSSLRDFPYGYTF. The CDR3 coding sequence is TGCGCCAGCAGCTCTCTGCGGGACTTTCCCTATGGCTACACCTTC. This chain connects TRBV5-1 to TRBJ1-2, with D perhaps TRBD1 (5 bases). Deletions cut 3 bases from V and 4 bases from J, with 16 bases between. Germline CDR1 is SGHRS and CDR2 is YFSETQ. The CDR3 is 15 amino acids.

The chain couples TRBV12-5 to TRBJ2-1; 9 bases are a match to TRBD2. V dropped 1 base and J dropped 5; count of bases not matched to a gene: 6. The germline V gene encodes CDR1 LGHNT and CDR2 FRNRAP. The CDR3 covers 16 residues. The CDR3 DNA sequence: TGTGCTAGTGGTTTGGCGAGCCGACTAGCGGACAATGAGCAGTTCTTC. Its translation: CASGLASRLADNEQFF. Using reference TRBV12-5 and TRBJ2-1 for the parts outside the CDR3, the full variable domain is DARVTQTPRHKVTEMGQEVTMRCQPILGHNTVFWYRQTMMQGLELLAYFRNRAPLDDSGMPKDRFSAEMPDATLATLKIQPSEPRDSAVYFCASGLASRLADNEQFFGPGTRLTVL.

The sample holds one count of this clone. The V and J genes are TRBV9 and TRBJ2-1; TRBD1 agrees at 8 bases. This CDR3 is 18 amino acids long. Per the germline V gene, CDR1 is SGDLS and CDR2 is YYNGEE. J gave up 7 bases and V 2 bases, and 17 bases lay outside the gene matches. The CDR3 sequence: CASSVGRGLTPPWNEQFF. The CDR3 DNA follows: TGTGCCAGCAGCGTGGGCAGGGGGCTAACCCCCCCTTGGAATGAGCAGTTCTTC.